This T cell receptor beta chain was sequenced during a study of shared clonotypes between healthy human individuals. The trim removed 1 base at V and 5 bases at J, leaving 20 bases unmatched. The length of the CDR3 is 22 residues. Germline CDR1 and CDR2: KGHSH and LQKENI. Authors' analysis steps: Owing to the provision of junction-only sequences devoid of quality scores by immunoSEQ, filtering differed. The protocol was immunoSEQ multiplex PCR, while the TCRdb copy is restricted to in-frame clones and leaves out a portion. From that table come the V and J calls and clone size; the DNA was used to work out D and trimming. The sample includes about 1 million clones, about 75% of them seen just once. Whole-study findings and limits: Researchers sampled only blood; tissue repertoires likely differ.

There are a few counts of this clone. Its antigen is still unknown. The chain is built from TRBV18 and TRBJ2-3; 14 positions agree with TRBD2. The source is a young man in good health. The sample consisted of memory CD4+ T cells sorted from blood. Subset reported: CD45RA-negative fraction. The chain's CDR3 is CASSPLKTSGTSGSPPKDTQYF. The CDR3 nucleotides are TGTGCCAGCTCACCACTCAAGACCTCCGGGACTAGCGGGAGCCCTCCTAAAGATACGCAGTATTTT.